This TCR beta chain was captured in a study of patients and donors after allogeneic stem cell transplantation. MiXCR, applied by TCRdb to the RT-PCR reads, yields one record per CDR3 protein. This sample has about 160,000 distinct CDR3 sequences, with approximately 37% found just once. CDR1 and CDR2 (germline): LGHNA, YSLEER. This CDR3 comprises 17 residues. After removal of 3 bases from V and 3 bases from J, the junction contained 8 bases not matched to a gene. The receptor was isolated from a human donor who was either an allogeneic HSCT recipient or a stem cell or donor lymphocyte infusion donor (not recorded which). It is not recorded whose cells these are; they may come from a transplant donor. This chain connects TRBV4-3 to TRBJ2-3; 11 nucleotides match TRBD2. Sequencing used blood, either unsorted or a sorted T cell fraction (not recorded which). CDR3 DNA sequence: TGCGCCAGCAGCCAGGGCGTAGCGGGGGGGCGTACAGATACGCAGTATTTT. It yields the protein CASSQGVAGGRTDTQYF.